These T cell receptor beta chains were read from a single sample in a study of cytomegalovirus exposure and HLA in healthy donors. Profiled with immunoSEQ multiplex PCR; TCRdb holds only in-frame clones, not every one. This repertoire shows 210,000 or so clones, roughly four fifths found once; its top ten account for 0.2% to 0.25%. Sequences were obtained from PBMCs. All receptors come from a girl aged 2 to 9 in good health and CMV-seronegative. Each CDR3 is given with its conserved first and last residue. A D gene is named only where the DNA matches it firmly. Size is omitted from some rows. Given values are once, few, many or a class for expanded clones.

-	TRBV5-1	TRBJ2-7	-	CASSSHAGTYEQYF	TGCGCCAGCAGCTCGCACGCAGGGACCTACGAGCAGTACTTC
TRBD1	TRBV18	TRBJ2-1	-	CASSLGQGDYNEQFF	TGTGCCAGCTCACTGGGACAGGGGGATTACAATGAGCAGTTCTTC
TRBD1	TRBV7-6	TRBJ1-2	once	CASSPGQGGYGYTF	TGTGCCAGCAGCCCTGGACAGGGGGGTTACGGCTACACCTTC
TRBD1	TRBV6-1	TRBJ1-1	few	CASSWTGSEAFF	TGTGCCAGCAGCTGGACAGGGTCTGAAGCTTTCTTT
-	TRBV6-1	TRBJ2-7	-	CASSLNLGTYEQYF	TGTGCCAGCAGCCTAAACCTCGGGACCTACGAGCAGTACTTC
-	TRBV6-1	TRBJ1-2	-	CASSEGGGGYTF	TGTGCCAGCAGTGAAGGAGGCGGGGGCTACACCTTC
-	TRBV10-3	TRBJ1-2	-	CAISESIQGEGGYTF	TGTGCCATCAGTGAGTCGATACAGGGAGAAGGGGGCTACACCTTC
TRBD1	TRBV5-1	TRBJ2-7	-	CASSGGQPPYEQYF	TGCGCCAGCAGCGGGGGACAGCCTCCGTACGAGCAGTACTTC
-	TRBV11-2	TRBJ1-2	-	CASSPDRIYGYTF	TGTGCCAGCAGCCCCGACAGGATCTATGGCTACACCTTC
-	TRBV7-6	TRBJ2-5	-	CASRGLAGETQYF	TGTGCCAGCAGGGGCCTAGCAGGAGAGACCCAGTACTTC
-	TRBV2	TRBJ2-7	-	CASSPQGGYEQYF	TGTGCCAGCAGCCCCCAGGGGGGTTACGAGCAGTACTTC
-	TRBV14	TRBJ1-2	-	CASSQWSGGYTF	TGTGCCAGCAGCCAATGGTCAGGCGGCTACACCTTC
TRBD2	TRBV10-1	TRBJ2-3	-	CASSLLPGGTTDTQYF	TGCGCCAGCAGCCTACTCCCGGGGGGGACCACAGATACGCAGTATTTT
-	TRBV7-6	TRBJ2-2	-	CASSWKGSANTGELFF	TGTGCCAGCAGCTGGAAGGGGTCAGCGAACACCGGGGAGCTGTTTTTT
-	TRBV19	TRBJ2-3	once	CASSTVSGIATDTQYF	TGTGCCAGTAGTACCGTATCAGGGATCGCCACAGATACGCAGTATTTT